The table lists the clone carrying this T cell receptor beta chain with a few counts. Its cognate antigen is unknown. Clones were read by immunoSEQ multiplex PCR, and TCRdb kept only the in-frame ones, dropping some. The sample has some 2,000,000 clones; over 85% are singletons. These data originate in a study of shared clonotypes between healthy human individuals. Study-wide findings and caveats: Among the subsets, naive ones generally showed larger estimated richness than memory ones.

CDR1 and CDR2 from the germline V gene are GTSNPN and SVGIG (reference sequence). Trimming stripped 1 base from V and 3 bases from J, with 15 bases between. This CDR3 contains 15 residues. Terminally differentiated effector memory CD45RA+ cells were excluded from the naive CD8 cells, which were CD45RO-negative and positively selected for CCR7. This sequence was found in a man aged 18 to 30 in good health. Sequenced material: naive CD8+ T cells sorted from blood. The rearrangement joins TRBV30 to TRBJ1-1; D not resolved. The CDR3 region has the DNA TGTGCCTGGAGTGATCCGGGCCTATGGGACACTGAAGCTTTCTTT. Amino acid sequence: CAWSDPGLWDTEAFF.